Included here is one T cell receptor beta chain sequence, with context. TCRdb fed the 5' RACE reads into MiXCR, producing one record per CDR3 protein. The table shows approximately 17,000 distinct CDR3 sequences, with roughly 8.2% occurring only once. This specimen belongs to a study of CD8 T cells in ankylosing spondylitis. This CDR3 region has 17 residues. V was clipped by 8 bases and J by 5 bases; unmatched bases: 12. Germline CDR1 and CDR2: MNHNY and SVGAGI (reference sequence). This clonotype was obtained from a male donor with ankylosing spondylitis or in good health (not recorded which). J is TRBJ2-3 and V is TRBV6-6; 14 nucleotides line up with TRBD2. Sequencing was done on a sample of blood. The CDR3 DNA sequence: TGTGCCAGCGCAGGAACGACTAGCGGGAGGGCGGGAGATACGCAGTATTTT. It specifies CASAGTTSGRAGDTQYF.